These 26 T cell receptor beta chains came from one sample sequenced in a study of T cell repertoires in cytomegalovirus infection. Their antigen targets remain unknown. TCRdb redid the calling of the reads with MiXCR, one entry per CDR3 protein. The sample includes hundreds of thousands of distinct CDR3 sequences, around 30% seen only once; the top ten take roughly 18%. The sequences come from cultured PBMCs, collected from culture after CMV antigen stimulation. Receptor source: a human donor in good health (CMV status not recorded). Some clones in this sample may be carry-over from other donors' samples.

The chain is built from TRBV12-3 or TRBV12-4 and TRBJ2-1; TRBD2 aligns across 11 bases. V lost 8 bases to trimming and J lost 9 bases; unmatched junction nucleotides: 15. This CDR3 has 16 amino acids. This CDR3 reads CASLPGGTSGSFEQFF. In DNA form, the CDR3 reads TGTGCCAGCCTCCCGGGGGGGACTAGCGGTTCTTTTGAGCAGTTCTTC.

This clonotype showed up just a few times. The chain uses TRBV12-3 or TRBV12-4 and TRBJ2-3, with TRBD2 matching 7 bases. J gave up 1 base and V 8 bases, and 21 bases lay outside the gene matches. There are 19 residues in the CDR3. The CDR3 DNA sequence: TGTGCCAGCCGGCGGGCGTCGTGGGGGGGGTCGATCGGCACAGATACGCAGTATTTT. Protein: CASRRASWGGSIGTDTQYF.

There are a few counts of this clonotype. In DNA, the CDR3 is TGTGCCAGCAGCTTATTCGGTCGACCCAGCAATTCACCCCTCCACTTT. Protein sequence: CASSLFGRPSNSPLHF. The rearrangement links TRBV7-6 to TRBJ1-6, with D uncertain. The ends were cut back, 2 bases at V and 7 bases at J, with 15 bases in the middle. CDR1 is SGHVS, CDR2 FNYEAQ, per germline. CDR3 length equals 16 residues.

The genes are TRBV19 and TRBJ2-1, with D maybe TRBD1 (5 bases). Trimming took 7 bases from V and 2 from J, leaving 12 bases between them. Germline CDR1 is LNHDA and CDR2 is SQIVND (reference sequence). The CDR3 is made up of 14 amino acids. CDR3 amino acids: CASKQAPPYNEQFF. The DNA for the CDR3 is TGTGCCAGTAAACAGGCACCCCCCTACAATGAGCAGTTCTTC.

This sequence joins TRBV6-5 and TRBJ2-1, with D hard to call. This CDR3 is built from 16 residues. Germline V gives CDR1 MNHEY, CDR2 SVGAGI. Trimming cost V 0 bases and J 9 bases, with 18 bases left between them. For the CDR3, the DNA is TGTGCCAGCAGTTACTCTAGCCGATTGGCCCCGGGTGAGCAGTTCTTC. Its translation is CASSYSSRLAPGEQFF.

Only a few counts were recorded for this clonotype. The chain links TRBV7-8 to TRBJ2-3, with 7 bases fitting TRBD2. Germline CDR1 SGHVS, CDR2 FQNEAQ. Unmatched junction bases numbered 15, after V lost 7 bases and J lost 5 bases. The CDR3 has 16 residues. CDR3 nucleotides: TGTGCCAGCACCGTTAGGTGGGCGGGAGCGGGAGATACGCAGTATTTT. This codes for CASTVRWAGAGDTQYF. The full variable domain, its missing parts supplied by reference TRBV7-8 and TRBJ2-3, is GAGVSQSPRYKVAKRGQDVALRCDPISGHVSLFWYQQALGQGPEFLTYFQNEAQLDKSGLPSDRFFAERPEGSVSTLKIQRTQQEDSAVYLCASTVRWAGAGDTQYFGPGTRLTVL.

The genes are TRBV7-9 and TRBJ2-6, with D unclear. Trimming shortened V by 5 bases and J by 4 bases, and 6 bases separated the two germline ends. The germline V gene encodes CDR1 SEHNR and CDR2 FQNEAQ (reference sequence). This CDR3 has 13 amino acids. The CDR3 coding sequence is TGTGCCAGCAGCCCAACGGGGGCCAACGTCCTGACTTTC. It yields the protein CASSPTGANVLTF.

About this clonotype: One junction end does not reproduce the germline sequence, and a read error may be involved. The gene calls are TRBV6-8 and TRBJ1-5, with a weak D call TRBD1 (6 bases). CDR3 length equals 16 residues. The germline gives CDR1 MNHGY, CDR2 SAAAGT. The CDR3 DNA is TGTGCCAGCAGTGGGAGGGGGGGAATTGGCAATCAGCCCCGGCATTTT. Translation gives CASSGRGGIGNQPRHF.

Here the CDR3 reads CASSLARGRDQPQHF. In nucleotides, the CDR3 is TGTGCCAGCAGTTTAGCAAGGGGGCGAGATCAGCCCCAGCATTTT. V usage is TRBV28 and J usage is TRBJ1-5, with TRBD1 matching over 7 bases. V shed 2 bases and J 5 bases; nucleotides not matched to a gene: 6. The CDR3 is 15 amino acids. The germline CDR1 and CDR2 sequences are MDHEN and SYDVKM.

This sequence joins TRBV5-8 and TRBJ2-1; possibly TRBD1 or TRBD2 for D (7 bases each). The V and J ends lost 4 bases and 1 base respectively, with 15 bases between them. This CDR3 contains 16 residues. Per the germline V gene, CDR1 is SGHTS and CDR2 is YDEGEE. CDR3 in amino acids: CASSIRGGSSYNEQFF. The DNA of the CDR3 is TGTGCCAGCAGCATCAGGGGGGGCTCGTCCTACAATGAGCAGTTCTTC.

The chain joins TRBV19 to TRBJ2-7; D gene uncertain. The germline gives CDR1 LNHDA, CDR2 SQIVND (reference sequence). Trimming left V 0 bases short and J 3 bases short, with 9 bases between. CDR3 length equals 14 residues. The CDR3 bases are TGTGCCAGTAGTATAGACTCCGGACGCTACGAGCAGTACTTC. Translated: CASSIDSGRYEQYF.

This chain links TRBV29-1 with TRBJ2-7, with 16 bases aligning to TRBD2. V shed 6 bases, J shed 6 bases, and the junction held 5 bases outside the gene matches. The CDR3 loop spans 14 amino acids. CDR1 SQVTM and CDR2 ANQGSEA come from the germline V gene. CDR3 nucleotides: TGCAGCGTGGGGACTAGCGGGAGGGGCGGCGAGCAGTACTTC. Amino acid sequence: CSVGTSGRGGEQYF.

CDR3 DNA sequence: TGTGCCAGCAGTTACAGAAGGACAGATACGCAGTATTTT. This gives the protein CASSYRRTDTQYF. The J gene is TRBJ2-3, the V gene TRBV6-2 or TRBV6-3; D remains ambiguous. The V end was cut by 2 bases, the J end by 3 bases, with 6 bases between. This CDR3 spans 13 amino acids. Germline assignment: CDR1 MNHEY and CDR2 SVGEGT.

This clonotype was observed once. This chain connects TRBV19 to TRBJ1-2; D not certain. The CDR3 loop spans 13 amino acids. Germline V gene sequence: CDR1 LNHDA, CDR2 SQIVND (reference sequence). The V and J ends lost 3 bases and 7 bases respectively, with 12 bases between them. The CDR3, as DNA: TGTGCCAGTAGTATCTCCTGGGATTCTGGCTACACCTTC. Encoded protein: CASSISWDSGYTF.

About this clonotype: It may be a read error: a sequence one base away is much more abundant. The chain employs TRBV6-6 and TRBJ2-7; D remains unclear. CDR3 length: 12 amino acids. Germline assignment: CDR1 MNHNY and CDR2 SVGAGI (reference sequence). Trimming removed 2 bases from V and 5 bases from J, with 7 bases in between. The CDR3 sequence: CASSYRVDEQYF. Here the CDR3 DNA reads TGTGCCAGCAGTTACAGGGTGGACGAGCAGTACTTC.

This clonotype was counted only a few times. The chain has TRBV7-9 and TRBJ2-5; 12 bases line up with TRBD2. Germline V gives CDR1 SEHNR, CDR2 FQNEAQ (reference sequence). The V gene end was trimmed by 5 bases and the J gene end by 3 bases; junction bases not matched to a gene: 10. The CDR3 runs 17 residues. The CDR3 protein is CASSPTWTSGAKETQYF. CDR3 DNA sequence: TGTGCCAGCAGCCCAACGTGGACTAGCGGGGCCAAAGAGACCCAGTACTTC. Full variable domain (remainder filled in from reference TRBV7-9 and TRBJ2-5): DTGVSQNPRHKITKRGQNVTFRCDPISEHNRLYWYRQTLGQGPEFLTYFQNEAQLEKSRLLSDRFSAERPKGSFSTLEIQRTEQGDSAMYLCASSPTWTSGAKETQYFGPGTRLLVL.

The CDR3: CAIRKGRGSTDTQYF. CDR3 sequence (DNA): TGTGCCATCAGAAAGGGGCGGGGGTCCACAGATACGCAGTATTTT. This chain links TRBV10-3 with TRBJ2-3; the match to TRBD2 covers 7 bases. Germline-derived CDR1 and CDR2 are ENHRY and SYGVKD. V was clipped by 6 bases and J by 2 bases; unmatched bases: 8. This CDR3 comprises 15 residues.

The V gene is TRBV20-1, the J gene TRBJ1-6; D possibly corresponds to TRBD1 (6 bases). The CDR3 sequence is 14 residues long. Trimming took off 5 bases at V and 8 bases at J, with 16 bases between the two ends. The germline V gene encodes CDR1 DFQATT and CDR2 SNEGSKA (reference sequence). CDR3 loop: CSAFFQGSYSPLHF. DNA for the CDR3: TGCAGTGCTTTCTTTCAGGGGAGTTATTCACCCCTCCACTTT.

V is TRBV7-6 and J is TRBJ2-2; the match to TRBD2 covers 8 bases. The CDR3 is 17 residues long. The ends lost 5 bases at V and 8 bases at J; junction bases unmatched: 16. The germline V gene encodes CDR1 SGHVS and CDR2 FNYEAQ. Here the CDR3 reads CASSPISGTGEPGELFF. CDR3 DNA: TGTGCCAGCAGCCCAATTAGCGGGACCGGGGAGCCTGGGGAGCTGTTTTTT.

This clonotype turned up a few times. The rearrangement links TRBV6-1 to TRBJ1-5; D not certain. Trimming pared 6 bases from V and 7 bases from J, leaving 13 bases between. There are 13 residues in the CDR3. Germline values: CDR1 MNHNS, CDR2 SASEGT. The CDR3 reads CASRVSLAQPQHF. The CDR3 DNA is TGTGCCAGCAGAGTATCCCTAGCCCAGCCCCAGCATTTT.

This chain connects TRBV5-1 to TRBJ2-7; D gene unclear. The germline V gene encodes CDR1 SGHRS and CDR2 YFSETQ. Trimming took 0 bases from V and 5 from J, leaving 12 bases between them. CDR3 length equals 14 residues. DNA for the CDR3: TGCGCCAGCAGCTTGGCCCCCGGAAGGAACGAGCAGTACTTC. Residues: CASSLAPGRNEQYF.

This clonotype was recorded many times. The CDR3 is CASSQMGHGGPEAFF. The CDR3 bases are TGTGCCAGCAGTCAAATGGGACACGGAGGGCCTGAAGCTTTCTTT. This chain connects TRBV6-1 to TRBJ1-1; perhaps TRBD1 as D (6 bases). CDR3 length equals 15 residues. V shed 5 bases and J shed 6 bases, with 19 bases lying between them. Per germline, CDR1 MNHNS and CDR2 SASEGT.

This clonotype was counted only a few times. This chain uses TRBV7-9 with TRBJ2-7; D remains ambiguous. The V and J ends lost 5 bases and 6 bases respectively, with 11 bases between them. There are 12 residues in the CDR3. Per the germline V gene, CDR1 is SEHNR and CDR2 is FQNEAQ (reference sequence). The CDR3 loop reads CASSPDQTEQYF. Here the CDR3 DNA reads TGTGCCAGCAGCCCCGACCAAACCGAGCAGTACTTC.

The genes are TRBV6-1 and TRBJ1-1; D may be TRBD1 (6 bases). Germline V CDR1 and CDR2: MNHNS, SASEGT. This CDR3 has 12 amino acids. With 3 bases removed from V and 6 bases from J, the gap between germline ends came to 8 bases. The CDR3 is CASSETGPEAFF. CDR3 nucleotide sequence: TGTGCCAGCAGTGAGACAGGTCCTGAAGCTTTCTTT.

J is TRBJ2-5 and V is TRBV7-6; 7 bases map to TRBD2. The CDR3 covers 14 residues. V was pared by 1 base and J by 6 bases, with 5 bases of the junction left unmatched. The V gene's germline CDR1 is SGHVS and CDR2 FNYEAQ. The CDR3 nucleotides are TGTGCCAGCAGCTTAGATTGGGGAGGGAAGACCCAGTACTTC. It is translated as CASSLDWGGKTQYF.

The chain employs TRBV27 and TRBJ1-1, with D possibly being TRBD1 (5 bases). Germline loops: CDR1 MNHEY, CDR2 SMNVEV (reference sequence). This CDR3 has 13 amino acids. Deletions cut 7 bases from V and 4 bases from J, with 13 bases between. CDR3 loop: CASTIRGGTEAFF. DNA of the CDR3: TGTGCCAGCACCATTCGGGGGGGCACTGAAGCTTTCTTT.